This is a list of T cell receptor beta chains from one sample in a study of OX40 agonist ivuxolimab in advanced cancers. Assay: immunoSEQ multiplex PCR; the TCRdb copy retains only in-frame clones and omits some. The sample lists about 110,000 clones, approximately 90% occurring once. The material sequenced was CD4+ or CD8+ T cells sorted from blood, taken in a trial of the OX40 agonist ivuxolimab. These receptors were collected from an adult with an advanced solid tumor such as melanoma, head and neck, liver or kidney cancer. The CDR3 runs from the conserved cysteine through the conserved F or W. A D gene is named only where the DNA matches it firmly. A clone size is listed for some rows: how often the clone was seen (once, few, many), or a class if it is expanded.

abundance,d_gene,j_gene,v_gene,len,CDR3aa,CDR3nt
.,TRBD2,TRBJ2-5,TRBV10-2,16,CASSESASGGARTQYF,TGCGCCAGCAGTGAGTCGGCTAGCGGGGGGGCCCGAACCCAGTACTTC
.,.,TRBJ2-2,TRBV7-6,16,CASSRTGPPSTGELFF,TGTGCCAGCAGCAGAACAGGGCCTCCGAGCACCGGGGAGCTGTTTTTT
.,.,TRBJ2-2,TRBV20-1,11,CSARKTGELFF,TGCAGTGCTAGAAAAACGGGGGAGCTGTTTTTT
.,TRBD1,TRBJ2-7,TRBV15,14,CATSREGTVYEQYF,TGTGCCACCAGCAGGGAAGGGACAGTCTACGAGCAGTACTTC
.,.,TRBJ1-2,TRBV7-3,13,CASSFVPGGGYTF,TGTGCCAGCAGCTTTGTTCCGGGCGGGGGTTACACCTTC
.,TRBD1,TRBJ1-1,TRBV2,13,CASSGTGGRGAFF,TGTGCCAGCAGTGGGACAGGCGGACGGGGGGCTTTCTTT
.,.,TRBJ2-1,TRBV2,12,CASGETESEQFF,TGTGCCAGCGGGGAGACTGAGAGTGAGCAGTTCTTC
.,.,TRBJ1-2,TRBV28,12,CAILGGQYGHTF,TGTGCCATCCTCGGCGGTCAATATGGCCACACCTTC
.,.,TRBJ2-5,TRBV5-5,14,CASSSQWGGETQYF,TGTGCCAGCAGCTCCCAGTGGGGCGGGGAGACCCAGTACTTC
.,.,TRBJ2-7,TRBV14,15,CASSQEGQIAYEQYF,TGTGCCAGCAGCCAAGAGGGACAAATTGCCTACGAGCAGTACTTC
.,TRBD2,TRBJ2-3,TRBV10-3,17,CAISPGLAGVSGDTQYF,TGTGCCATCAGCCCGGGACTAGCGGGAGTTAGTGGAGATACGCAGTATTTT
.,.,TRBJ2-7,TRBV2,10,CASALYEQYF,TGTGCCAGCGCTCTCTACGAGCAGTACTTC
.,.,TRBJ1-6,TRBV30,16,CAWKTADRPRGSPLHF,TGTGCCTGGAAAACGGCCGATCGGCCCAGGGGTTCACCCCTCCACTTT
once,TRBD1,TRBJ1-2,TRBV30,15,CAWSVGRTGSYGYTF,TGTGCCTGGAGTGTAGGACGGACAGGGAGTTATGGCTACACCTTC
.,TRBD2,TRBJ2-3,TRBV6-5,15,CASSSPGLGTDTQYF,TGTGCCAGCAGTTCGCCGGGACTAGGGACAGATACGCAGTATTTT
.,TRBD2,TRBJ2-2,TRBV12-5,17,CASGFSGTSGGTGELFF,TGTGCTAGTGGTTTCTCCGGGACTAGCGGGGGCACCGGGGAGCTGTTTTTT
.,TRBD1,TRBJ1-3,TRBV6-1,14,CASRTGSSGNTIYF,TGTGCCAGCAGGACAGGGAGCTCTGGAAACACCATATATTTT
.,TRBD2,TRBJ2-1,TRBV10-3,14,CAISEFGTNDEQFF,TGTGCCATCAGTGAGTTCGGGACTAACGATGAGCAGTTCTTC
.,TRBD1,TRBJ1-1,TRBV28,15,CASSLRTGRNTEAFF,TGTGCCAGCAGTTTACGGACAGGGCGTAACACTGAAGCTTTCTTT
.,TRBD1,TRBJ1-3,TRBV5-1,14,CASRRTGTGNTIYF,TGCGCCAGCAGGCGGACAGGAACTGGAAACACCATATATTTT
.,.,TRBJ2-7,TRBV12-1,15,CASSFARGVSYEQYF,TGTGCCAGCAGCTTTGCTCGGGGGGTAAGCTACGAGCAGTACTTC
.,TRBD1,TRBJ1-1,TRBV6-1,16,CASSERGWGQGLEAFF,TGTGCCAGCAGTGAAAGGGGGTGGGGACAGGGACTTGAAGCTTTCTTT
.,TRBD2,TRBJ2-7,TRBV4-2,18,CASSQSGTSGMRGNEQYF,TGTGCCAGCAGCCAGTCCGGGACTAGCGGGATGAGGGGGAACGAGCAGTACTTC
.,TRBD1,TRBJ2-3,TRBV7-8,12,CASSLYRGTQYF,TGTGCCAGCAGCTTATACAGGGGGACGCAGTATTTT
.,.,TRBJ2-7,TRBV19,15,CASSIGGQNQGEQYF,TGTGCCAGTAGTATTGGGGGGCAAAACCAGGGCGAGCAGTACTTC
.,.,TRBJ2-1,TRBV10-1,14,CASSEWRGNNEQFF,TGCGCCAGCAGTGAGTGGCGGGGAAACAATGAGCAGTTCTTC
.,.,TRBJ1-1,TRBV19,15,CASSMLRGRGTEAFF,TGTGCCAGTAGTATGCTAAGGGGAAGGGGCACTGAAGCTTTCTTT
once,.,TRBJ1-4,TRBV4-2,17,CASSQDQAGKTNEKLFF,TGTGCCAGCAGCCAAGACCAGGCGGGCAAGACTAATGAAAAACTGTTTTTT
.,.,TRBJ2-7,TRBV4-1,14,CASSQVTDSYEQYF,TGCGCCAGCAGCCAAGTTACGGACTCCTACGAGCAGTACTTC
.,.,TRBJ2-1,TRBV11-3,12,CASREMGDEQFF,TGTGCCAGCAGAGAAATGGGGGATGAGCAGTTCTTC
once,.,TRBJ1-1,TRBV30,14,CAWSVPREGFKAFF,TGTGCCTGGAGTGTACCTCGGGAGGGTTTCAAAGCTTTCTTT
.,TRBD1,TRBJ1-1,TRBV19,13,CASLGQVENGAFF,TGTGCCAGTCTGGGACAGGTGGAGAATGGGGCTTTCTTT
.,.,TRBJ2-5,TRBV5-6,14,CASSLDVSQETQYF,TGTGCCAGCAGCTTGGATGTCAGTCAAGAGACCCAGTACTTC
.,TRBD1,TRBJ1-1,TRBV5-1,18,CASSLGARTGETNTEAFF,TGCGCCAGCAGCTTGGGGGCGAGGACAGGGGAAACGAACACTGAAGCTTTCTTT
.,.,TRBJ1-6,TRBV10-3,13,CAISKDPNSPLHF,TGTGCCATCAGTAAGGACCCTAATTCACCCCTCCACTTT
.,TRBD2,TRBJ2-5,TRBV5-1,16,CASSLGASGSQETQYF,TGCGCCAGCAGCTTGGGGGCTAGCGGAAGCCAAGAGACCCAGTACTTC
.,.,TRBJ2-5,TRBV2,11,CAVGGRETQYF,TGTGCAGTGGGAGGTCGAGAGACCCAGTACTTC
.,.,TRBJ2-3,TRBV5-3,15,CARSERVLSADTQYF,TGTGCCAGAAGCGAAAGGGTCCTCAGCGCAGATACGCAGTATTTT
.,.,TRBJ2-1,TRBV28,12,CASNGGTYEQFF,TGTGCCAGCAATGGGGGTACCTATGAGCAGTTCTTC
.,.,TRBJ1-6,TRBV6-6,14,CASRLTVAISPLHF,TGTGCCAGCAGACTGACAGTTGCAATATCACCCCTCCACTTT
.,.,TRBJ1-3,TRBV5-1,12,CASSLEGNTIYF,TGCGCCAGCAGCTTGGAGGGAAACACCATATATTTT
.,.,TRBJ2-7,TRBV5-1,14,CASSFETQGGEQYF,TGCGCCAGCAGCTTTGAGACCCAGGGCGGCGAGCAGTACTTC
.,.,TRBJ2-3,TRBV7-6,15,CASSLSGPSTDTQYF,TGTGCCAGCAGCCTTAGCGGCCCAAGCACAGATACGCAGTATTTT
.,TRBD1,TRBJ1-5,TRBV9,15,CASSVGQGVNQPQHF,TGTGCCAGCAGCGTCGGACAGGGGGTCAATCAGCCCCAGCATTTT
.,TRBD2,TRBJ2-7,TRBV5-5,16,CASSLMSSGTSYEQYF,TGTGCCAGCAGCTTGATGTCTAGCGGGACCTCCTACGAGCAGTACTTC
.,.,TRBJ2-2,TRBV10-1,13,CASSVKKSGELFF,TGCGCCAGCAGTGTTAAGAAAAGCGGGGAGCTGTTTTTT
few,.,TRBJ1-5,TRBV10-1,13,CASSAGLNQPQHF,TGCGCCAGCAGTGCAGGGCTCAATCAGCCCCAGCATTTT